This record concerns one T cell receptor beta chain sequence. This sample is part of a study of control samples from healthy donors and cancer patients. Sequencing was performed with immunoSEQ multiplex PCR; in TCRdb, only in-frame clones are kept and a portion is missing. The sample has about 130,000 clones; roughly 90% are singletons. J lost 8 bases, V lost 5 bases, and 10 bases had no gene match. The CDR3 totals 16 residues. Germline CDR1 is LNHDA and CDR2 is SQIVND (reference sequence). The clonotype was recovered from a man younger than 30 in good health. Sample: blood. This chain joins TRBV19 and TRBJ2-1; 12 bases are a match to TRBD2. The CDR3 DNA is TGTGCCAGTAGTGCCTCCCTAGCGGGAGGGCCGGATGAGCAGTTCTTC. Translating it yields CASSASLAGGPDEQFF.